Following are 18 T cell receptor beta chains from one sample sequenced in a study of T cell responses to AZD1222 COVID-19 vaccine. Some clones are missing from TCRdb's copy, which holds only in-frame ones; the method was immunoSEQ multiplex PCR. The sample comprises 150,000 or so clones, 80% to 95% of which are singletons, and 2.3% rests with the top ten. Sequencing used peripheral blood, obtained on day 0 of AZD1222 vaccination. These TCRs come from an adult in good health.

CDR3 nucleotide sequence: TGTGCCAGTAGTAGACCAGACAGGCGCCATCAGCCCCAGCATTTT. Translated, it gives CASSRPDRRHQPQHF. The gene calls are TRBV19 and TRBJ1-5; D is perhaps TRBD1 (6 bases). In germline, CDR1 is LNHDA, CDR2 SQIVND (reference sequence). V was clipped by 4 bases and J by 5 bases, with 15 bases between them. This CDR3 spans 15 amino acids. Combining the CDR3 with reference TRBV19 and TRBJ1-5 gives the whole variable domain DGGITQSPKYLFRKEGQNVTLSCEQNLNHDAMYWYRQDPGQGLRLIYYSQIVNDFQKGDIAEGYSVSREKKESFPLTVTSAQKNPTAFYLCASSRPDRRHQPQHFGDGTRLSIL.

The genes are TRBV11-2 and TRBJ1-2; possible D gene TRBD1, 5 bases. From germline, CDR1 is SGHAT and CDR2 FQNNGV. The CDR3 loop spans 16 amino acids. The V and J ends lost 4 bases and 0 bases respectively, with 15 bases between them. In DNA, the CDR3 is TGTGCCAGCAGCTCGCGCCGGGACGGATCTAACTATGGCTACACCTTC. This codes for CASSSRRDGSNYGYTF. The entire variable domain, with the rest obtained from reference TRBV11-2 and TRBJ1-2, is as follows: EAGVAQSPRYKIIEKRQSVAFWCNPISGHATLYWYQQILGQGPKLLIQFQNNGVVDDSQLPKDRFSAERLKGVDSTLKIQPAKLEDSAVYLCASSSRRDGSNYGYTFGSGTRLTVV.

CDR3 in DNA: TGTGCCACCAGTGATTTAGGGCAGGGCGCCTCTACAGATACGCAGTATTTT. It is translated as CATSDLGQGASTDTQYF. V gene TRBV24-1 combines with J gene TRBJ2-3; D perhaps matches TRBD1 (5 bases). Germline V lookup: CDR1 KGHDR, CDR2 SFDVKD. V shed 1 base and J shed 3 bases, with 16 bases lying between them. This CDR3 comprises 17 residues.

For the CDR3, the DNA is TGTGCCAGCAGTCCCCATATAGGGAACACTGAAGCTTTCTTT. This translates into CASSPHIGNTEAFF. The V and J genes are TRBV28 and TRBJ1-1; D not resolved. The CDR3 spans 14 residues. V gave up 5 bases and J gave up 1 base, with 11 bases separating them. Germline V gene lookup returns CDR1 MDHEN and CDR2 SYDVKM.

The CDR3 sequence is CATRRGRVRETQYF. CDR3 coding DNA: TGTGCCACCCGCCGTGGCAGGGTGAGAGAGACCCAGTACTTC. This rearrangement joins TRBV7-8 to TRBJ2-5, with D possibly matching TRBD1 (5 bases). Germline assignment: CDR1 SGHVS and CDR2 FQNEAQ. Trimming shortened V by 10 bases and J by 4 bases, and 19 bases separated the two germline ends. There are 14 residues in the CDR3.

The rearrangement links TRBV19 to TRBJ2-2; TRBD2 might be the D (6 bases). The CDR3 runs 15 residues. V was shortened by 5 bases and J by 6 bases, with 16 bases between the two germline ends. Germline V lookup: CDR1 LNHDA, CDR2 SQIVND (reference sequence). The CDR3 nucleotides read TGTGCCAGTAGTCCCCGGGACTCCCTAGCCGGGGAGCTGTTTTTT. Encoded protein: CASSPRDSLAGELFF. Drawing the rest from reference TRBV19 and TRBJ2-2, the complete variable domain is DGGITQSPKYLFRKEGQNVTLSCEQNLNHDAMYWYRQDPGQGLRLIYYSQIVNDFQKGDIAEGYSVSREKKESFPLTVTSAQKNPTAFYLCASSPRDSLAGELFFGEGSRLTVL.

The CDR3 protein is CASGRTEMNTEAFF. As DNA, the CDR3 is TGTGCTAGTGGCCGGACAGAGATGAACACTGAAGCTTTCTTT. This rearrangement joins TRBV12-5 to TRBJ1-1, with a weak D call TRBD1 (6 bases). This CDR3 comprises 14 residues. CDR1 and CDR2 from the germline V gene are LGHNT and FRNRAP. V lost 6 bases to trimming and J lost 0 bases, with 11 bases between them. Supplemented by reference TRBV12-5 and TRBJ1-1, the full variable domain reads DARVTQTPRHKVTEMGQEVTMRCQPILGHNTVFWYRQTMMQGLELLAYFRNRAPLDDSGMPKDRFSAEMPDATLATLKIQPSEPRDSAVYFCASGRTEMNTEAFFGQGTRLTVV.

This chain links TRBV24-1 with TRBJ1-1; 7 nucleotides agree with TRBD1. The CDR3 is 12 amino acids. Trimming at V came to 5 bases and at J to 14 bases, leaving 10 bases not matched to a gene. CDR1 is KGHDR, CDR2 SFDVKD, per germline. In DNA, the CDR3 is TGTGCCACCAGTGGAGGAGGAGACAGGGCCTTCTTT. It codes for CATSGGGDRAFF.

This chain uses TRBV7-2 with TRBJ2-3; D ambiguous. Deletions cut 2 bases from V and 3 bases from J, with 12 bases between. Germline CDR1 and CDR2: SGHTA and FQGNSA. The CDR3 runs 15 residues. CDR3 protein: CASSLIASWTDTQYF. The CDR3 DNA sequence: TGTGCCAGCAGCTTAATCGCCTCTTGGACAGATACGCAGTATTTT.

CDR3 protein: CARIGARASGANVLTF. CDR3 nucleotides: TGCGCCAGAATCGGGGCCAGGGCCTCTGGGGCCAACGTCCTGACTTTC. V gene TRBV10-1 combines with J gene TRBJ2-6; the D gene could be TRBD1 or TRBD2 (5 bases each). Deletions cut 9 bases from V and 0 bases from J, with 15 bases between. Germline CDR1 and CDR2: WNHNN and SYGVQD (reference sequence). The length of the CDR3 is 16 residues.

The chain employs TRBV19 and TRBJ2-7, with D possibly TRBD2 on 6 matching bases. Trimming shortened V by 5 bases and J by 4 bases, and 15 bases separated the two germline ends. The germline gives CDR1 LNHDA, CDR2 SQIVND (reference sequence). The CDR3 has 14 amino acids. In nucleotides, the CDR3 is TGTGCCAGTAGTTTGGAGGGCCGTATTTACGAGCAGTACTTC. It yields the protein CASSLEGRIYEQYF.

The genes are TRBV9 and TRBJ2-1; D uncertain. V was trimmed by 3 bases and J by 7 bases, leaving 11 bases between them. CDR3 length: 13 amino acids. Germline loops: CDR1 SGDLS, CDR2 YYNGEE. The DNA of the CDR3 is TGTGCCAGCAGCGCCCAGAGACGGAATGAGCAGTTCTTC. Protein sequence: CASSAQRRNEQFF.

The J gene is TRBJ1-1, the V gene TRBV7-3, with a weak D call TRBD1 (5 bases). The V gene's germline CDR1 is SGHTA and CDR2 FQGTGA. This CDR3 spans 15 amino acids. V was cut by 1 base and J by 1 base, with 10 bases left in between. DNA of the CDR3: TGTGCCAGCAGCTTAAGCCCGACAGCGAACACTGAAGCTTTCTTT. This translates into CASSLSPTANTEAFF.

The rearrangement joins TRBV9 to TRBJ1-4, with 8 bases fitting TRBD1. The CDR3 totals 14 residues. V lost 2 bases and J lost 7; bases outside the gene matches: 4. Per germline, CDR1 SGDLS and CDR2 YYNGEE. CDR3 bases: TGTGCCAGCAGCGTCGGACAGGGAAGTGAAAAACTGTTTTTT. Protein sequence: CASSVGQGSEKLFF.

The rearrangement uses TRBV6-1 and TRBJ1-1, with D maybe TRBD1 (5 bases). The germline V gene encodes CDR1 MNHNS and CDR2 SASEGT. CDR3 length equals 15 residues. With 1 base removed from V and 6 bases from J, the gap between germline ends came to 15 bases. The CDR3 here is CASSEGGDPSAEAFF. In nucleotides, the CDR3 is TGTGCCAGCAGTGAAGGGGGGGACCCTTCGGCTGAAGCTTTCTTT.

V is TRBV6-1 and J is TRBJ2-1; 9 bases map to TRBD2. Germline CDR1 MNHNS, CDR2 SASEGT. Trimming removed 3 bases from V and 8 bases from J; junction bases left unmatched: 8. CDR3 size: 15 residues. The CDR3, as DNA: TGTGCCAGCAGTGAGCGGGAGGGAAGGGGTCATGAGCAGTTCTTC. It yields the protein CASSEREGRGHEQFF.

The J gene is TRBJ1-2, the V gene TRBV3-1 (or the pseudogene TRBV3-2), with unresolved D. CDR3 length: 15 amino acids. Germline CDR1 LGHDT, CDR2 YNNKEL (reference sequence). The V gene lost 1 base and the J gene lost 4 bases, with 13 bases spanning the gap. DNA of the CDR3: TGTGCCAGCAGCCAAGTAGCCGCAACCAGCTATGGCTACACCTTC. Translating gives CASSQVAATSYGYTF.

This clone has only one observation. The CDR3 region has the DNA TGCGCCAGCAGCCAAGCAATCGGGGGGGCAGATACGCAGTATTTT. This gives the protein CASSQAIGGADTQYF. The rearrangement links TRBV4-3 to TRBJ2-3; 8 bases align to TRBD2. Germline V gene lookup returns CDR1 LGHNA and CDR2 YSLEER. The CDR3 contains 15 residues. V lost 1 base, J lost 4 bases, and 4 bases stayed unmatched.